This TCR beta chain was sequenced for a study of T cells in Graves' hyperthyroidism and ophthalmopathy. Between the trimmed V and J ends, which lost 0 bases and 2 bases, there was a span of 11 bases. The length of the CDR3 is 15 residues. The V gene's germline CDR1 is SGHKS and CDR2 YYEKEE (reference sequence). The TCR beta CDR3 regions underwent amplification using RNA transcripts as the source. The TCR CDR3 first-round RT-PCR relied on the HTBI primer set. Using its own MiXCR run on the multiplex PCR reads, TCRdb lists one record per CDR3 protein. Among 700,000 to 950,000 distinct CDR3 sequences listed, about 35% were seen once. Only a few counts were recorded for this clonotype.

This sequence was found in a middle-aged woman with Graves' hyperthyroidism. The chain uses TRBV5-5 and TRBJ1-1; D is possibly TRBD1 (5 bases). The sequenced sample consisted of blood. The CDR3 region is CASSLGQRVNTEAFF. The CDR3, as DNA: TGTGCCAGCAGCTTGGGACAGAGAGTCAACACTGAAGCTTTCTTT.